This T cell receptor (beta chain) was identified during a study of cytomegalovirus exposure and HLA in healthy donors. Germline V gene data show CDR1 as LGHNA and CDR2 as YNFKEQ. The junction had 7 bases not matched to a gene; V was cut back by 3 bases and J by 3 bases. The CDR3 length is 18 residues. Use of 60 Vbeta and 13 Jbeta primers characterized the PCR. Assay: immunoSEQ multiplex PCR; the TCRdb copy retains only in-frame clones and omits some. Of around 130,000 clones listed, 81% were seen once; the top ten hold less than 2.5%. Sequencing input: PBMCs. This chain connects TRBV4-2 to TRBJ2-2, with 13 bases identical to TRBD2. The origin of this receptor is a woman aged 40-49 years in good health and CMV-seronegative. CDR3 nucleotide sequence: TGTGCCAGCAGCCAGAAGGGACTAGCGGGGACTTACACCGGGGAGCTGTTTTTT. Translation: CASSQKGLAGTYTGELFF.